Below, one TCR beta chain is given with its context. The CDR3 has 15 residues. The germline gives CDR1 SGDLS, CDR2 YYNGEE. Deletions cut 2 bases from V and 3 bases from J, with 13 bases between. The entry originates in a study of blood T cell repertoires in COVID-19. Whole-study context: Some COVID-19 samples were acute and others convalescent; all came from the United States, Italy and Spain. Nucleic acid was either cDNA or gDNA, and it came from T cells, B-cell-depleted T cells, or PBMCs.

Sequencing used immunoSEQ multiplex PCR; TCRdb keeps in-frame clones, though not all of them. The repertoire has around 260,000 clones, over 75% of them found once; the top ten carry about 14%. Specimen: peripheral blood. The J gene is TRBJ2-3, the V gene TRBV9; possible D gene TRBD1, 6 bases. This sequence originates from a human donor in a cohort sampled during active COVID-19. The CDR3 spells CASSVSRQGTDTQYF. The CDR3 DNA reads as TGTGCCAGCAGCGTCTCCCGCCAGGGGACAGATACGCAGTATTTT.